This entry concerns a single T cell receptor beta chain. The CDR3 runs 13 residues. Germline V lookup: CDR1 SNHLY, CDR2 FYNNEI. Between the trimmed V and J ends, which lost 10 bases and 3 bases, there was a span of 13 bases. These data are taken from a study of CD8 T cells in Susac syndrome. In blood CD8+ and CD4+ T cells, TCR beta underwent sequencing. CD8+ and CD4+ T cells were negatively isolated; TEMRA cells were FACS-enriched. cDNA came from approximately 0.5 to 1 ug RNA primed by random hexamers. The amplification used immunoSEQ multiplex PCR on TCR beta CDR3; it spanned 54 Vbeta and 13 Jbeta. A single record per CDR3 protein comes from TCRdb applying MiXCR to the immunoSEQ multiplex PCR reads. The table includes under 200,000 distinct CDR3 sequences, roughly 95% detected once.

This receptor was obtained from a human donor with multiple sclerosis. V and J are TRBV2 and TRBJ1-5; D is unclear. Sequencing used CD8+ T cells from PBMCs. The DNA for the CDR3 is TGTGCCATAAAACCGGGCTCCAATCAGCCCCAGCATTTT. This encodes CAIKPGSNQPQHF.